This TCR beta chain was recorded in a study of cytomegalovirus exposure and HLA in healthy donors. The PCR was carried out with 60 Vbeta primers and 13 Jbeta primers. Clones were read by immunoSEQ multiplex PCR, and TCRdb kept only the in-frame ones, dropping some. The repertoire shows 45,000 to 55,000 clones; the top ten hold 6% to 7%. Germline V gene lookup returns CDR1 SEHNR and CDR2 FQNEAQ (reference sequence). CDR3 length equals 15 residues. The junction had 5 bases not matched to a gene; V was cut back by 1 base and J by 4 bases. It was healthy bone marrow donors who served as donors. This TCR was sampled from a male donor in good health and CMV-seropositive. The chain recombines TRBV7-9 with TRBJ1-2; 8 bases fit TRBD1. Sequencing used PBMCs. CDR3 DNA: TGTGCCAGCAGCTTAGAAAGGGACAGGCCCTATGGCTACACCTTC. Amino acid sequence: CASSLERDRPYGYTF.